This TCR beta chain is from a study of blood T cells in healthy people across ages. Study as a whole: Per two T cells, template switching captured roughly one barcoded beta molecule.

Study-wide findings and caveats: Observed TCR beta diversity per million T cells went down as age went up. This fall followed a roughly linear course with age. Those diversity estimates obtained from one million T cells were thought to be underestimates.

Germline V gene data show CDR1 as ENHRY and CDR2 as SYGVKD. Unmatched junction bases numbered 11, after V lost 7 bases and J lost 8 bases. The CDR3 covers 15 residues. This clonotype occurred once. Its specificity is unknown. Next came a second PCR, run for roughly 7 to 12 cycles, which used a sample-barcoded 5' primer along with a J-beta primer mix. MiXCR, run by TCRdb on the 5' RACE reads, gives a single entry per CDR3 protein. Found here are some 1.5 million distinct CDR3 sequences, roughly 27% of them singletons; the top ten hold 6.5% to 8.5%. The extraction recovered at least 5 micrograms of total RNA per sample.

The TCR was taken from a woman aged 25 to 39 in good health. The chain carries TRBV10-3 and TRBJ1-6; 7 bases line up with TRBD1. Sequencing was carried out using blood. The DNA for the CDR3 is TGTGCCATCAACAGACAGGGACCGAGAGATTCACCCCTCCACTTT. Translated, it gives CAINRQGPRDSPLHF.